This TCR beta chain stems from a study of T-cell reconstitution after alpha-beta-depleted transplantation in children. Whole-study results and caveats: High day-60 TCRbeta diversity in some patients came from surviving recipient T cells and thymic progenitors. By about two months after transplant, alpha-beta T cells reportedly arose from several hundred graft clones that had expanded. After one year, T-cell counts and TCRbeta diversity mostly came from new T cells.

This sample's TCRbeta library carried unique molecular identifier barcodes. TCRdb passed the PCR reads through MiXCR, listing each CDR3 protein once. The table records some 110,000 distinct CDR3 sequences, 9% to 12% of them present only once. Turning to this clonotype: The antigen is unknown.

CDR3 length equals 14 residues. V was clipped by 4 bases and J by 8 bases; unmatched bases: 7. CDR1 is KGHDR, CDR2 SFDVKD, per germline. The receptor was isolated from a boy younger than 10 with acute lymphoblastic leukemia, due to receive a stem cell transplant. The rearrangement uses TRBV24-1 and TRBJ2-1, with TRBD1 identical over 7 bases. The material was PBMCs, obtained before TCRalphabeta/CD19-depleted stem cell transplant. The CDR3 nucleotides read TGTGCCACCAGTGACCCAAGACAGGGCCATGAGCAGTTCTTC. Its translation is CATSDPRQGHEQFF.